Shown below are 25 T cell receptor beta chains from a single sample sequenced in a study of shared clonotypes between healthy human individuals. Assay used: immunoSEQ multiplex PCR; TCRdb lists only in-frame clones, some missing. The sample holds about 1 million clones; about three quarters are singletons and the top ten take roughly 1.4%. Source material: memory CD4+ T cells sorted from blood. Subset noted: CD45RA-negative fraction. These receptors were obtained from a man younger than 35 in good health.

This clone was recorded once. The chain carries TRBV7-9 and TRBJ1-2; D is unclear. Germline CDR1 reads SEHNR; CDR2 reads FQNEAQ (reference sequence). With 5 bases removed from V and 0 bases from J, the gap between germline ends came to 7 bases. The CDR3 extends over 13 amino acids. The CDR3 loop is CASSVLANYGYTF. Written as DNA, the CDR3 is TGTGCCAGCAGCGTGTTAGCTAACTATGGCTACACCTTC.

This clone came up once. The chain links TRBV2 to TRBJ2-3; 8 bases fit TRBD1. Unmatched junction bases numbered 4, after V lost 5 bases and J lost 0 bases. Germline CDR1 reads SNHLY; CDR2 reads FYNNEI. This CDR3 is 15 amino acids long. This CDR3 reads CASSTRTGSTDTQYF. The CDR3 nucleotides are TGTGCCAGCAGTACAAGGACAGGGAGCACAGATACGCAGTATTTT.

Only one count was recorded for this clone. The genes are TRBV6-5 and TRBJ2-7, with D possibly being TRBD1 (5 bases). The CDR3 runs to 15 residues. The germline V and J ends were trimmed by 6 bases and 2 bases, with 17 bases remaining between them. Per the germline V gene, CDR1 is MNHEY and CDR2 is SVGAGI. CDR3: CASRPNPQATYEQYF. CDR3 nucleotides: TGTGCCAGCAGGCCTAACCCACAGGCCACCTACGAGCAGTACTTC.

The gene calls are TRBV15 and TRBJ1-2, with D unclear. Germline loops: CDR1 LNHNV, CDR2 YYDKDF (reference sequence). CDR3 length equals 14 residues. Trimming stripped 0 bases from V and 1 base from J, with 6 bases between. The DNA for the CDR3 is TGTGCCACCAGCAGAGAGCACAGTAACTATGGCTACACCTTC. Amino acids: CATSREHSNYGYTF.

V and J are TRBV5-1 and TRBJ1-6; 10 bases align to TRBD1. With 0 bases clipped from V and 10 bases from J, the junction kept 7 bases outside the gene matches. Germline V lookup: CDR1 SGHRS, CDR2 YFSETQ. The CDR3 is 16 amino acids. The CDR3: CASSLEWTGGKSPLHF. The CDR3 DNA is TGCGCCAGCAGCTTGGAGTGGACAGGGGGTAAATCACCCCTCCACTTT.

The chain has TRBV10-3 and TRBJ2-1, with TRBD2 matching over 11 bases. CDR1 is ENHRY and CDR2 is SYGVKD in the germline V gene. Losses at the gene ends were 4 bases for V and 2 bases for J; bases not matched to a gene: 7. This CDR3 region has 17 residues. CDR3 region: CAISGEGLADTYNEQFF. The CDR3 DNA sequence: TGTGCCATCAGTGGGGAGGGACTAGCGGACACCTACAATGAGCAGTTCTTC.

V usage is TRBV15 and J usage is TRBJ2-7; possibly TRBD1 or TRBD2 for D (6 bases each). The V and J ends lost 1 base and 3 bases respectively, with 13 bases between them. The CDR3 sequence is 15 residues long. The germline gives CDR1 LNHNV, CDR2 YYDKDF (reference sequence). The CDR3 region has the DNA TGTGCCACCAGCAGAGCGGAGGGGGTTAGCTACGAGCAGTACTTC. Translation: CATSRAEGVSYEQYF.

The chain recombines TRBV28 with TRBJ1-1, with 9 bases fitting TRBD1. Trimming removed 3 bases from V and 10 bases from J; junction bases left unmatched: 9. Germline loops: CDR1 MDHEN, CDR2 SYDVKM. There are 14 residues in the CDR3. The CDR3 loop is CASSLLRDREGAFF. The CDR3 region has the DNA TGTGCCAGCAGTTTGCTCCGGGACAGGGAGGGAGCTTTCTTT.

The chain couples TRBV7-2 to TRBJ1-1; D may be TRBD1 (5 bases). This CDR3 has 15 amino acids. With 5 bases removed from V and 3 bases from J, the gap between germline ends came to 16 bases. From germline, CDR1 is SGHTA and CDR2 FQGNSA. CDR3 sequence: CASSLQSTAYTEAFF. The DNA for the CDR3 is TGTGCCAGCAGCCTCCAATCGACAGCTTACACTGAAGCTTTCTTT.

The rearrangement links TRBV6-5 to TRBJ2-1, with D possibly matching TRBD2 (6 bases). CDR1 is MNHEY, CDR2 SVGAGI, per germline. The CDR3 runs to 14 residues. V was shortened by 2 bases and J by 5 bases, with 10 bases between the two germline ends. The CDR3 DNA reads as TGTGCCAGCAGTTACGGGGGACTGCACAATGAGCAGTTCTTC. As protein: CASSYGGLHNEQFF.

This clone was observed a handful of times. CDR3 DNA sequence: TGTGCCAGCAGCTCACTTTACCCTAACCCTTCTAATTCACCCCTCCACTTT. The encoded protein is CASSSLYPNPSNSPLHF. The chain carries TRBV28 and TRBJ1-6; D not resolved. CDR1 is MDHEN, CDR2 SYDVKM, per germline. Trimming cost V 6 bases and J 6 bases, with 21 bases left between them. This CDR3 is 17 amino acids long.

This rearrangement joins TRBV16 to TRBJ1-1; 7 nucleotides align to TRBD1. The CDR3 has 13 amino acids. CDR1 is KGHSY, CDR2 FQNENV, per germline. With V trimmed by 0 bases and J by 11 bases, 6 bases remained unmatched. This CDR3 reads CASSQSTTGIAFF. CDR3 coding DNA: TGTGCCAGCAGCCAATCCACGACAGGGATCGCTTTCTTT.

CDR3 in DNA: TGTGCCAGCAGAAGCGGGGGGCAGGTAAATGAGCAGTTCTTC. Its translation is CASRSGGQVNEQFF. V usage is TRBV6-1 and J usage is TRBJ2-1; 9 bases align to TRBD2. The V gene's germline CDR1 is MNHNS and CDR2 SASEGT. There are 14 residues in the CDR3. J was trimmed by 7 bases and V by 6 bases; bases with no gene match: 7.

A word on this clone: Different DNA sequences within this sample yield the same CDR3. V is TRBV30 and J is TRBJ2-7; maybe TRBD1 (5 bases). Germline CDR1 GTSNPN, CDR2 SVGIG (reference sequence). This CDR3 region has 11 residues. Trimming left V 4 bases short and J 6 bases short, with 10 bases between. The DNA for the CDR3 is TGTGCCTGGACCGATAGGGGCGAGCAGTACTTC. This codes for CAWTDRGEQYF.

The J gene is TRBJ2-2, the V gene TRBV6-5; D call uncertain. Trimming removed 2 bases from V and 4 bases from J, with 14 bases in between. The germline V gene encodes CDR1 MNHEY and CDR2 SVGAGI. This CDR3 has 16 amino acids. Here the CDR3 DNA reads TGTGCCAGCAGTTACAATGATCTAGTATCCACCGGGGAGCTGTTTTTT. Translated, it gives CASSYNDLVSTGELFF.

The chain is built from TRBV28 and TRBJ1-6; no definite D call. The CDR3 totals 16 residues. The V gene lost 7 bases and the J gene lost 5 bases, with 18 bases spanning the gap. The V gene's germline CDR1 is MDHEN and CDR2 SYDVKM. This chain's CDR3 is CASNRFLSWNNSPLHF. The CDR3 DNA is TGTGCCAGCAATCGGTTCCTATCGTGGAATAATTCACCCCTCCACTTT.

Comment on this clone: This may be a read error: a much more frequent sequence differs by one nucleotide. This rearrangement joins TRBV27 to TRBJ1-2, with D tentatively TRBD1 (6 bases). This CDR3 is 13 amino acids long. The V gene lost 4 bases and the J gene lost 3 bases, with 9 bases spanning the gap. Germline V lookup: CDR1 MNHEY, CDR2 SMNVEV (reference sequence). CDR3 bases: TGTGCCAGCAGTTCACAGGGAGACTATGGCTACACCTTC. This sequence encodes CASSSQGDYGYTF.

The chain recombines TRBV18 with TRBJ2-3, with D perhaps matching TRBD2 (5 bases). Germline CDR1 KGHSH, CDR2 LQKENI. The CDR3 loop spans 17 amino acids. Trimming took 6 bases from V and 0 from J, leaving 19 bases between them. The CDR3 here is CASSLGLGGLSTDTQYF. The CDR3 DNA reads TGTGCCAGCTCCCTCGGCCTTGGCGGGTTGAGCACAGATACGCAGTATTTT.

The V gene is TRBV19, the J gene TRBJ1-1; 12 bases are a match to TRBD1. With 7 bases clipped from V and 12 bases from J, the junction kept 18 bases outside the gene matches. The CDR3 sequence is 16 residues long. CDR1 and CDR2 from the germline V gene are LNHDA and SQIVND (reference sequence). This CDR3 is CASTPFGTGGATESFF. The CDR3 DNA is TGTGCCAGTACCCCATTTGGGACAGGGGGCGCGACCGAATCTTTCTTT.

The chain recombines TRBV4-2 with TRBJ2-3; the match to TRBD2 covers 8 bases. Germline CDR1 is LGHNA and CDR2 is YNFKEQ. With 0 bases clipped from V and 0 bases from J, the junction kept 5 bases outside the gene matches. The CDR3 sequence is 17 residues long. The CDR3 region is CASSQEGGGWSTDTQYF. CDR3 nucleotide sequence: TGTGCCAGCAGCCAAGAGGGCGGGGGGTGGAGCACAGATACGCAGTATTTT.

The CDR3 nucleotides are TGTGCCAGCTCACAAGGGCTGGGGAGTGGTGAAAAACTGTTTTTT. Encoded protein: CASSQGLGSGEKLFF. J is TRBJ1-4 and V is TRBV18; D unresolved. The V end lost 4 bases, the J end lost 7 bases, and 16 bases lay between the germline ends. CDR1 is KGHSH and CDR2 is LQKENI in the germline V gene. The CDR3 loop spans 15 amino acids.

In nucleotides, the CDR3 is TGTGCCAGCAGATGGACAGGGGGCGGTGAAAAACTGTTTTTT. Amino acid sequence: CASRWTGGGEKLFF. This chain uses TRBV6-1 with TRBJ1-4; 11 bases match TRBD1. V shed 6 bases, J shed 7 bases, and the junction held 4 bases outside the gene matches. The CDR3 contains 14 residues. The germline V gene encodes CDR1 MNHNS and CDR2 SASEGT.

This sequence joins TRBV27 and TRBJ2-1; TRBD2 matches at 13 bases. V trimming: 5 bases; J trimming: 7 bases; junction bases outside the gene matches: 2. The CDR3 sequence is 14 residues long. Germline lookup yields CDR1 MNHEY and CDR2 SMNVEV (reference sequence). CDR3 sequence reads: CASSQGLAGNEQFF. The CDR3 DNA follows: TGTGCCAGCAGTCAGGGACTAGCGGGGAATGAGCAGTTCTTC.

The chain links TRBV4-1 to TRBJ2-7, with 10 bases fitting TRBD1. This CDR3 is built from 17 residues. With 0 bases clipped from V and 3 bases from J, the junction kept 8 bases outside the gene matches. The V gene's germline CDR1 is MGHRA and CDR2 YSYEKL. CDR3 loop: CASSQEKERTGGYEQYF. The CDR3 DNA reads as TGCGCCAGCAGCCAAGAAAAAGAGAGGACAGGGGGCTACGAGCAGTACTTC.

This clone was observed a few times. The chain carries TRBV5-5 and TRBJ1-2; no reliable D call. This CDR3 has 14 amino acids. Per the germline V gene, CDR1 is SGHKS and CDR2 is YYEKEE (reference sequence). Trimming took 0 bases from V and 4 from J, leaving 10 bases between them. The CDR3 sequence: CASSLEASPYGYTF. CDR3 DNA sequence: TGTGCCAGCAGCTTGGAAGCCAGTCCCTATGGCTACACCTTC.